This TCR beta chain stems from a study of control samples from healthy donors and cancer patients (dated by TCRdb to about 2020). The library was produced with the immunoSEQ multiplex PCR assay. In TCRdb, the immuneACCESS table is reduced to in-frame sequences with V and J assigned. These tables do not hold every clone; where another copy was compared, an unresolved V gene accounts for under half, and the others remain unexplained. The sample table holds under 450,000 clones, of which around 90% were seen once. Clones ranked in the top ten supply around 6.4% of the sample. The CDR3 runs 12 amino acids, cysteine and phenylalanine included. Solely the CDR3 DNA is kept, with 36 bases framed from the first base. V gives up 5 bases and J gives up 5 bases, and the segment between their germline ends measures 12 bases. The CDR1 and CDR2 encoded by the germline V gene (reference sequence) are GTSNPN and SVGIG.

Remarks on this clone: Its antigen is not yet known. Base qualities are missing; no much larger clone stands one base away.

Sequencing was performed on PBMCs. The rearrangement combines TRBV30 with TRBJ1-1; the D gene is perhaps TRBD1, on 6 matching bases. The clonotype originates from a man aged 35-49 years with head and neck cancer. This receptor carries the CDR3 CAWQEGGTEAFF. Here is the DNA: TGTGCCTGGCAGGAAGGGGGTACTGAAGCTTTCTTT. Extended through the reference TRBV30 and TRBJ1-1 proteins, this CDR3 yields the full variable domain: SQTIHQWPATLVQPVGSPLSLECTVEGTSNPNLYWYRQAAGRGLQLLFYSVGIGQISSEVPQNLSASRPQDRQFILSSKKLLLSDSGFYLCAWQEGGTEAFFGQGTRLTVV.